These T cell receptor beta chains were read from a single sample in a study of PD-1 blockade in classical Hodgkin lymphoma. TCRdb keeps only in-frame clones here, not all; method: immunoSEQ multiplex PCR. The table shows tens of thousands of clones, with around 81% occurring only once. This sample comprised peripheral blood mononuclear cells (PBMCs), obtained before the second cycle of nivolumab. Receptor source: a human donor with classical Hodgkin lymphoma. The CDR3 runs from the conserved cysteine through the conserved F or W. Fields, in order: clone size, V gene, J gene, D gene, CDR3 protein, CDR3 DNA. The D gene is left open where the match is weak. Clone size is given for some rows only: seen once, a few or many times, or a class if the clone is expanded.

NA	TRBV5-1	TRBJ1-3	NA	CASSQGLTSGNTIYF	TGCGCCAGCAGCCAGGGACTTACCTCTGGAAACACCATATATTTT
NA	TRBV5-1	TRBJ2-2	NA	CASSLLQGLNTGELFF	TGCGCCAGCAGCTTGCTTCAGGGGTTGAACACCGGGGAGCTGTTTTTT
NA	TRBV6-5	TRBJ1-2	TRBD1	CASSYRQGLSYGYTF	TGTGCCAGCAGTTACCGACAGGGACTCTCGTATGGCTACACCTTC
NA	TRBV4-1	TRBJ2-7	TRBD2	CASSQRTSGRAFSYEQYF	TGCGCCAGCAGCCAACGGACTAGCGGGAGGGCCTTTTCCTACGAGCAGTACTTC
NA	TRBV28	TRBJ1-6	NA	CASSYRGNGSPLHF	TGTGCCAGCAGTTACCGGGGGAACGGGTCACCCCTCCACTTT
few	TRBV6-5	TRBJ1-5	NA	CASSYSVDSNQPQHF	TGTGCCAGCAGTTACTCGGTGGACAGTAATCAGCCCCAGCATTTT
once	TRBV7-8	TRBJ2-2	NA	CASSQQGANTGELFF	TGTGCCAGCAGCCAGCAAGGCGCGAACACCGGGGAGCTGTTTTTT
NA	TRBV2	TRBJ2-1	NA	CASSVERAAYNEQFF	TGTGCCAGCAGTGTGGAGCGGGCCGCCTACAATGAGCAGTTCTTC
NA	TRBV29-1	TRBJ2-1	TRBD1	CSVPGQDPIEQFF	TGCAGCGTCCCGGGACAGGATCCCATCGAGCAGTTCTTC
NA	TRBV28	TRBJ1-1	NA	CASSGNRVRNTEAFF	TGTGCCAGCAGTGGTAACAGGGTCCGGAACACTGAAGCTTTCTTT
NA	TRBV7-9	TRBJ2-3	NA	CASSLNLEADTQYF	TGTGCCAGCAGCTTAAACCTCGAGGCAGATACGCAGTATTTT
NA	TRBV11-2	TRBJ1-1	NA	CASSLGLANTEAFF	TGTGCCAGCAGCTTAGGTTTGGCAAACACTGAAGCTTTCTTT
NA	TRBV7-2	TRBJ2-3	TRBD2	CASSLIAGGRPDTQYF	TGTGCCAGCAGCTTGATAGCGGGGGGGCGCCCAGATACGCAGTATTTT
NA	TRBV10-2	TRBJ2-1	TRBD2	CASRLAGGHPEQFF	TGCGCCAGCAGGCTAGCGGGAGGTCACCCTGAGCAGTTCTTC
NA	TRBV7-8	TRBJ2-5	NA	CASSPYLTGHQETQYF	TGTGCCAGCAGCCCTTACTTGACCGGGCACCAAGAGACCCAGTACTTC
NA	TRBV7-3	TRBJ2-1	NA	CASSLTATASYNEQFF	TGTGCCAGCAGCTTAACTGCGACAGCCTCCTACAATGAGCAGTTCTTC
few	TRBV19	TRBJ1-4	TRBD1	CASRDTRDRGEKLFF	TGTGCCAGTAGGGATACCCGGGACAGGGGAGAAAAACTGTTTTTT
NA	TRBV6-5	TRBJ1-4	NA	CASSYIGATNEKLFF	TGTGCCAGCAGTTACATCGGTGCAACTAATGAAAAACTGTTTTTT
NA	TRBV15	TRBJ1-5	NA	CATSPAVRQPQHF	TGTGCCACCAGCCCTGCGGTTCGGCAGCCCCAGCATTTT
NA	TRBV5-6	TRBJ2-7	TRBD1	CASSLGDRGHMQYF	TGTGCCAGCAGCTTGGGGGACAGGGGGCATATGCAGTACTTC
NA	TRBV9	TRBJ1-2	NA	CASSVAGVPNYGYTF	TGTGCCAGCAGCGTAGCAGGCGTCCCTAACTATGGCTACACCTTC
NA	TRBV9	TRBJ2-7	TRBD1	CASSVMGTGVYEQYF	TGTGCCAGCAGCGTAATGGGGACAGGGGTTTACGAGCAGTACTTC
NA	TRBV15	TRBJ2-2	NA	CATSVSFNTGELFF	TGTGCCACCAGCGTTTCTTTTAACACCGGGGAGCTGTTTTTT
NA	TRBV7-3	TRBJ2-1	NA	CASRKSGTNNEQFF	TGTGCCAGCAGGAAGTCGGGGACCAACAATGAGCAGTTCTTC
NA	TRBV7-3	TRBJ2-7	NA	CASSLTSDFYEQYF	TGTGCCAGCAGTCTAACCTCGGACTTTTACGAGCAGTACTTC
NA	TRBV7-9	TRBJ2-5	NA	CASSLVGNPRETQYF	TGTGCCAGCAGCTTAGTAGGGAACCCAAGGGAGACCCAGTACTTC